This passage covers 2 T cell receptor beta chains from one sample sequenced in a study of CD8 T cells in ankylosing spondylitis. A single record per CDR3 protein comes from TCRdb applying MiXCR to the 5' RACE reads. This table has fewer than 250,000 distinct CDR3 sequences, under 12% appearing once. What was sequenced was blood, either unsorted or a sorted T cell fraction (not recorded which). The receptors shown here come from a male donor with ankylosing spondylitis or in good health (not recorded which).

In its sample, this clonotype was seen once. The chain joins TRBV5-1 to TRBJ1-4; a possible D gene is TRBD1 (6 bases). CDR1 and CDR2 (germline): SGHRS, YFSETQ. V was pared by 3 bases and J by 8 bases, with 14 bases between. The length of the CDR3 is 14 residues. The CDR3 sequence is CASSYREEAEKLFF. CDR3 sequence (DNA): TGCGCCAGCAGCTACAGGGAGGAGGCGGAAAAACTGTTTTTT.

This clonotype has ten or more counts. The chain joins TRBV12-3 or TRBV12-4 to TRBJ2-1; D not certain. Trimming pared 1 base from V and 8 bases from J, leaving 6 bases between. The CDR3 runs 12 residues. CDR3 sequence reads: CASSLGMHEQFF. The CDR3 DNA follows: TGTGCCAGCAGTTTAGGGATGCATGAGCAGTTCTTC.